These T cell receptor beta chains were read from a single sample in a study of neurological immune-mediated disorders. TCRdb redid the calling of the 5' RACE reads with MiXCR, one entry per CDR3 protein. The profile shows 17,000 or so distinct CDR3 sequences, approximately 26% of them singletons. The sequenced material came from PBMCs. All receptors derive from a man between 50 and 59 years old with HTLV-1-associated myelopathy (HAM/TSP). CDR3s include the opening cysteine and the closing phenylalanine or tryptophan. D genes are given only for firm matches. Not every row has a clone size; where given, it reads once, few, many or a size class.

d_gene | j_gene | v_gene | abundance | CDR3aa | CDR3nt
TRBD2 | TRBJ2-2 | TRBV20-1 | few | CSARLLTSGGPGTGELFF | TGCAGTGCTAGGTTGCTGACTAGCGGGGGGCCGGGCACCGGGGAGCTGTTTTTT
- | TRBJ1-1 | TRBV7-9 | - | CASSLVANTEAFF | TGTGCCAGCAGCTTAGTGGCAAACACTGAAGCTTTCTTT
TRBD1 | TRBJ2-2 | TRBV20-1 | many | CSARRQGPGELFF | TGCAGTGCTAGACGACAGGGGCCCGGGGAGCTGTTTTTT
- | TRBJ2-7 | TRBV20-1 | many | CSARDRRISFGEQYF | TGCAGTGCTAGAGATCGGAGGATTTCTTTCGGCGAGCAGTACTTC
TRBD2 | TRBJ2-7 | TRBV5-1 | - | CASSPGTMSYEQYF | TGCGCCAGCAGCCCAGGGACTATGAGCTACGAGCAGTACTTC
- | TRBJ1-5 | TRBV7-2 | - | CASSLDLDLGNQPQHF | TGTGCCAGCAGCTTAGATCTTGACCTGGGCAATCAGCCCCAGCATTTT
- | TRBJ2-1 | TRBV7-7 | - | CASSLDPSQGDNEQFF | TGTGCTAGCAGCCTAGATCCGTCTCAGGGAGACAATGAGCAGTTCTTC
- | TRBJ2-3 | TRBV2 | few | CGPQTTDTQYF | TGTGGCCCGCAGACCACAGATACGCAGTATTTT
- | TRBJ2-5 | TRBV20-1 | many | CSAPRAGSAETQYF | TGCAGTGCCCCGAGGGCGGGATCGGCAGAGACCCAGTACTTC
- | TRBJ2-3 | TRBV5-1 | once | CASSLDADSDTQYF | TGCGCCAGCAGCTTGGATGCGGACTCAGATACGCAGTATTTT
TRBD1 | TRBJ2-7 | TRBV4-1 | - | CASSQVPGTAYEQYF | TGCGCCAGCAGCCAAGTTCCCGGGACAGCCTACGAGCAGTACTTC
- | TRBJ1-4 | TRBV6-5 | few | CASSYYRTTEKLFF | TGTGCCAGCAGTTACTATCGGACCACTGAAAAACTGTTTTTT
- | TRBJ2-1 | TRBV15 | once | CATSRGGRDNEQFF | TGTGCCACCAGCAGAGGGGGCCGGGACAATGAGCAGTTCTTC
TRBD2 | TRBJ2-5 | TRBV3-1 | few | CASSPGTSLETQYF | TGTGCCAGCAGTCCCGGGACTAGCTTGGAGACCCAGTACTTC
- | TRBJ1-2 | TRBV30 | few | CAWSVDSSNYGYTF | TGTGCCTGGAGTGTAGACAGCTCTAACTATGGCTACACCTTC
- | TRBJ2-7 | TRBV20-1 | - | CSARDQGTEQYF | TGCAGTGCTAGAGATCAGGGGACAGAGCAGTACTTC
- | TRBJ1-2 | TRBV5-1 | few | CASHPGAAYGYTF | TGCGCCAGCCATCCGGGGGCTGCTTATGGCTACACCTTC
TRBD1 | TRBJ2-7 | TRBV12-3/TRBV12-4 | few | CASSANRGYEQYF | TGTGCCAGCAGTGCCAACAGGGGCTACGAGCAGTACTTC
TRBD1 | TRBJ1-4 | TRBV15 | - | CATSSTGYYNEKLFF | TGTGCCACCAGTTCGACAGGGTACTACAATGAAAAACTGTTTTTT
TRBD1 | TRBJ1-2 | TRBV27 | few | CASSPQDRVHGYTF | TGTGCCAGCAGTCCTCAGGACAGGGTGCATGGCTACACCTTC
- | TRBJ1-6 | TRBV19 | - | CASSISGWESPLHF | TGTGCCAGTAGTATCTCCGGGTGGGAATCACCCCTCCACTTT
- | TRBJ2-7 | TRBV20-1 | - | CSANPGVSPVLYEQYF | TGCAGTGCTAATCCCGGAGTGTCCCCGGTCCTCTACGAGCAGTACTTC
- | TRBJ2-3 | TRBV20-1 | - | CSVNSGGGTDTQYF | TGCAGTGTCAACAGCGGAGGGGGGACAGATACGCAGTATTTT
- | TRBJ2-1 | TRBV5-1 | - | CASSLEESSYNEQFF | TGCGCCAGCAGCTTGGAGGAGAGCTCCTACAATGAGCAGTTCTTC
- | TRBJ1-1 | TRBV5-1 | - | CASSSGLLNTEAFF | TGCGCCAGCAGCTCGGGACTTCTCAACACTGAAGCTTTCTTT
- | TRBJ1-1 | TRBV10-3 | - | CAISESSGEGTEAFF | TGTGCCATCAGTGAGTCGTCCGGAGAGGGCACTGAAGCTTTCTTT
TRBD1 | TRBJ1-5 | TRBV20-1 | few | CSAHWGQTYSNQPQHF | TGCAGTGCCCACTGGGGACAGACGTATAGCAATCAGCCCCAGCATTTT
TRBD2 | TRBJ2-7 | TRBV20-1 | - | CSARTSGGISYEQYF | TGCAGTGCTAGGACTAGCGGGGGGATCTCCTACGAGCAGTACTTC
- | TRBJ2-5 | TRBV3-1 | - | CASSQSDGPRETQYF | TGTGCCAGCAGCCAGAGCGATGGGCCTCGGGAGACCCAGTACTTC
TRBD1 | TRBJ2-1 | TRBV20-1 | - | CSANGRDRGYNEQFF | TGCAGTGCTAATGGGAGAGACAGGGGCTACAATGAGCAGTTCTTC
- | TRBJ1-6 | TRBV12-3/TRBV12-4 | few | CASSQSNSPLHF | TGTGCCAGCAGTCAGAGTAATTCACCCCTCCACTTT
TRBD1 | TRBJ2-7 | TRBV25-1 | few | CASSRQGLSEQYF | TGTGCCAGCAGCAGACAGGGTTTGTCCGAGCAGTACTTC
- | TRBJ2-3 | TRBV29-1 | - | CSVVLRTGTDTQYF | TGCAGCGTTGTATTGAGGACAGGCACAGATACGCAGTATTTT
- | TRBJ2-1 | TRBV20-1 | - | CSAPRGQAQQFF | TGCAGTGCCCCTCGGGGGCAGGCTCAGCAGTTCTTC
TRBD1 | TRBJ2-2 | TRBV19 | many | CASSNRDRAAGELFF | TGTGCCAGTAGTAACCGGGACAGGGCGGCCGGGGAGCTGTTTTTT
- | TRBJ2-2 | TRBV20-1 | - | CSARDLRHANTGELFF | TGCAGTGCTAGAGATTTGAGACACGCGAACACCGGGGAGCTGTTTTTT
- | TRBJ2-3 | TRBV7-2 | many | CASSRRQTDTQYF | TGTGCCAGCAGCAGAAGACAGACAGATACGCAGTATTTT
- | TRBJ1-1 | TRBV5-1 | - | CASSKQGSALDTEAFF | TGCGCCAGCAGCAAACAGGGTTCAGCCCTGGACACTGAAGCTTTCTTT
TRBD1 | TRBJ2-1 | TRBV5-1 | - | CASTRDSYNEQFF | TGCGCCAGCACAAGGGACAGCTACAATGAGCAGTTCTTC
- | TRBJ2-1 | TRBV20-1 | - | CSAGQDYLNEQFF | TGCAGTGCCGGACAGGACTACCTGAATGAGCAGTTCTTC
- | TRBJ1-1 | TRBV5-1 | - | CASSLGSIEMNTEAFF | TGCGCCAGCAGCTTGGGTTCAATCGAGATGAACACTGAAGCTTTCTTT
TRBD1 | TRBJ1-5 | TRBV5-1 | - | CASSPRTGGNQPQHF | TGCGCCAGCAGCCCTAGGACAGGGGGAAATCAGCCCCAGCATTTT
- | TRBJ2-3 | TRBV20-1 | many | CSADEGGADTQYF | TGCAGTGCAGATGAGGGGGGGGCAGATACGCAGTATTTT
TRBD2 | TRBJ2-1 | TRBV7-2 | - | CASTVGRRGGINEQFF | TGTGCCAGCACGGTCGGGAGGCGGGGGGGCATCAATGAGCAGTTCTTC
- | TRBJ2-5 | TRBV5-1 | - | CASSLQANQETQYF | TGCGCCAGCAGCTTACAGGCGAACCAAGAGACCCAGTACTTC
- | TRBJ2-5 | TRBV2 | - | CAGMGGSGETQYF | TGTGCCGGGATGGGGGGTTCGGGAGAGACCCAGTACTTC